This T cell receptor beta chain was retrieved from a study of OX40 agonist ivuxolimab in advanced cancers. Data came from immunoSEQ multiplex PCR; TCRdb stores just in-frame clones and leaves some out. The sample records 15,000 to 25,000 clones, approximately 71% being singletons. This clonotype was sampled from an adult with an advanced solid tumor such as melanoma, head and neck, liver or kidney cancer. The sample consisted of CD4+ or CD8+ T cells sorted from blood, taken in a trial of the OX40 agonist ivuxolimab.

The CDR3 nucleotides are TGTGCCAGCAGTGAGGGGATTGGAAACCAGCCCCAGCATTTT. Translated: CASSEGIGNQPQHF. V gene TRBV6-1 combines with J gene TRBJ1-5, with D unclear. The CDR3 runs to 14 residues. CDR1 and CDR2 (germline): MNHNS, SASEGT. Trimming pared 3 bases from V and 7 bases from J, leaving 13 bases between.